This entry is about one TCR beta chain. The data were taken from a study of blood T cell repertoires in COVID-19. Study-level background: Italy, Spain and the United States were the sources of the convalescent and acute COVID-19 samples. PBMCs, B-cell-depleted T cells, or T cells provided the cDNA or gDNA that made up the material.

Germline CDR1 MGHDK, CDR2 SYGVNS. The CDR3 sequence is 16 residues long. Trimming stripped 3 bases from V and 6 bases from J, with 20 bases between. Original processing methods: By means of reference gene primer amplification, nucleated cell counts were estimated. Sequencing was performed with immunoSEQ multiplex PCR; in TCRdb, only in-frame clones are kept and a portion is missing. From that table come the V and J calls and clone size; the DNA was used to work out D and trimming. The sample shows over 65,000 clones, 80% to 90% of them seen only once. Sequencing used peripheral blood. The chain employs TRBV25-1 and TRBJ1-2; perhaps TRBD1 as D (6 bases). The clonotype was recovered from a human donor in a cohort sampled during active COVID-19. The CDR3 bases are TGTGCCAGCAGTGACTTAACAGGGAAGGGTTGGGATGGCTACACCTTC. Its protein product is CASSDLTGKGWDGYTF.